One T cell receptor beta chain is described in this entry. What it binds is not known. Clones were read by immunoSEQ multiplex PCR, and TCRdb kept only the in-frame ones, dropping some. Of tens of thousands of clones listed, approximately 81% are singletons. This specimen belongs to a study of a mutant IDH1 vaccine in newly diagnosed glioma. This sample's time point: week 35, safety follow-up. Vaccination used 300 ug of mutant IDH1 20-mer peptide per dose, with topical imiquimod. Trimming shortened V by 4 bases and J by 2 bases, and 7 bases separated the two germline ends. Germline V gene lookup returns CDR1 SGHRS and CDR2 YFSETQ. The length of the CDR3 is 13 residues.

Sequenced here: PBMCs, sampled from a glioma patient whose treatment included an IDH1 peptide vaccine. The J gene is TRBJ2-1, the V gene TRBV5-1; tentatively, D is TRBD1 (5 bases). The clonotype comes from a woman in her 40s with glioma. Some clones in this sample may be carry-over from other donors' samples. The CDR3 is CASSPTAYNEQFF. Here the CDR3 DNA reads TGCGCCAGCAGCCCGACAGCCTACAATGAGCAGTTCTTC.